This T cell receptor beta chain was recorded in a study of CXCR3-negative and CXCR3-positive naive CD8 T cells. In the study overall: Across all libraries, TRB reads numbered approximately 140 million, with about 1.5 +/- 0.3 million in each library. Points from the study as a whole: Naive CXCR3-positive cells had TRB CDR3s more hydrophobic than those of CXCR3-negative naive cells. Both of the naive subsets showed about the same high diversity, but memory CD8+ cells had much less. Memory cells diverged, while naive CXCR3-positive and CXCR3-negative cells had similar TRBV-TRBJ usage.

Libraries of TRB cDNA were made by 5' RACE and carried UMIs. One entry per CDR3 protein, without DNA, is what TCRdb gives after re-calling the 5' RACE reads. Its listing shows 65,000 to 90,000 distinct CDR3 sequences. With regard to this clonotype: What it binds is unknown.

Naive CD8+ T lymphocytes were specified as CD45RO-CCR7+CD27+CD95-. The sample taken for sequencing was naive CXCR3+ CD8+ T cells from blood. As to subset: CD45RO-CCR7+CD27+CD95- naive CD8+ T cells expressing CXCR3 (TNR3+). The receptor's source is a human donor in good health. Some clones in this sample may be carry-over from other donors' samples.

The CDR3 protein is CASSFELSYYEQYF. The chain carries TRBV12-3 or TRBV12-4 and TRBJ2-7. CDR3 length: 14 amino acids.